Sequencing of this T cell receptor beta chain was carried out in a study of T cells in Graves' hyperthyroidism and ophthalmopathy. Amplification of TCR beta CDR3 regions used RNA as the template. Primed by the HTBI set, a first-round RT-PCR was run on the TCR CDR3. TCRdb ran MiXCR on the multiplex PCR reads and lists one entry per CDR3 protein. The sample records 330,000 or so distinct CDR3 sequences, about a sixth being singletons. Germline CDR1 and CDR2: LNHNV and YYDKDF (reference sequence). With V trimmed by 5 bases and J by 3 bases, 7 bases remained unmatched. The CDR3 sequence is 15 residues long. This clonotype was counted at least ten times.

This rearrangement joins TRBV15 to TRBJ2-7, with 10 bases that match TRBD1. Sequences were obtained from blood. The receptor was isolated from a woman in her forties with Graves' ophthalmopathy. CDR3 sequence (DNA): TGTGCCACCAGCCGGGCCGGGACAGGGGACTACGAGCAGTACTTC. Translating it yields CATSRAGTGDYEQYF.